The 5 T cell receptor beta chains listed next were all sequenced from one sample in a study of OX40 agonist ivuxolimab in advanced cancers. Sequenced by immunoSEQ multiplex PCR; TCRdb stores in-frame clones only, minus some. The sample comprises 55,000 to 70,000 clones, around 81% of which are singletons, and 3% to 4% rests with the top ten. Sample: CD4+ or CD8+ T cells sorted from blood, taken in a trial of the OX40 agonist ivuxolimab. The receptors here all came from an adult with an advanced solid tumor such as melanoma, head and neck, liver or kidney cancer.

The chain combines TRBV27 with TRBJ2-1, with D perhaps TRBD2 (5 bases). Germline CDR1 and CDR2: MNHEY and SMNVEV (reference sequence). This CDR3 comprises 15 residues. V lost 7 bases and J 9 bases, leaving 22 bases between the germline ends. This CDR3 is CASIRGKDLWGEQFF. In DNA form, the CDR3 reads TGTGCCAGCATCAGAGGGAAGGATCTGTGGGGTGAGCAGTTCTTC.

The V and J genes are TRBV5-6 and TRBJ1-1; maybe TRBD1 (5 bases). With 2 bases removed from V and 4 bases from J, the gap between germline ends came to 12 bases. The CDR3 totals 14 residues. CDR1 and CDR2 (germline): SGHDT, YYEEEE. CDR3 amino acids: CASSLVSGGTEAFF. Here the CDR3 DNA reads TGTGCCAGCAGCTTAGTTTCGGGGGGCACTGAAGCTTTCTTT.

This clone was detected a few times. This chain joins TRBV7-2 and TRBJ2-7; the D is unclear. The V end lost 5 bases, the J end lost 3 bases, and 17 bases lay between the germline ends. Looked up from germline, CDR1 is SGHTA and CDR2 is FQGNSA. The CDR3 is made up of 15 amino acids. DNA for the CDR3: TGTGCCAGCAGCCCCCATTTTAGCAAACACTACGAGCAGTACTTC. Translation gives CASSPHFSKHYEQYF.

The chain couples TRBV20-1 to TRBJ2-3; perhaps TRBD1 as D (5 bases). The V end lost 6 bases, the J end lost 4 bases, and 8 bases lay between the germline ends. Germline lookup yields CDR1 DFQATT and CDR2 SNEGSKA (reference sequence). The CDR3 loop spans 11 amino acids. The CDR3 spells CSAQTADTQYF. The CDR3 coding sequence is TGCAGTGCGCAGACAGCAGATACGCAGTATTTT.

The CDR3 region is CASSPGQRETQYF. The CDR3 DNA reads TGTGCCAGCTCACCGGGACAGCGAGAGACCCAGTACTTC. The genes are TRBV18 and TRBJ2-5; TRBD1 matches 7 bases. Germline V gene lookup returns CDR1 KGHSH and CDR2 LQKENI. The CDR3 is 13 residues long. The V gene end was trimmed by 3 bases and the J gene end by 4 bases; junction bases not matched to a gene: 2.